This TCR beta chain is from a study of cytomegalovirus exposure and HLA in healthy donors. General observations from the study: A later analysis appeared to link common viral pathogens to several of the most significant clusters. In a later analysis, the majority of CMV-associated beta chains seemingly showed HLA restriction. In presence/absence analyses, roughly uniform sequencing depth across donors was assumed.

Trimming cost V 4 bases and J 0 bases, with 10 bases left between them. Germline V gene lookup returns CDR1 MNHNS and CDR2 SASEGT. This CDR3 is built from 15 residues. As regards this clone: As yet, its antigen is unknown. This sample also contains other DNA sequences that code for the same CDR3.

Use of 60 Vbeta and 13 Jbeta primers characterized the PCR. Sequencing was performed with immunoSEQ multiplex PCR; in TCRdb, only in-frame clones are kept and a portion is missing. The data contain some 250,000 clones, about 80% of them singletons. The TCR was taken from a middle-aged woman in good health and CMV-seropositive. Sample: PBMCs. The V call is TRBV6-1, the J call TRBJ2-1, with a tentative D call TRBD1 (5 bases). CDR3 bases: TGTGCCAGCAGTGCTGACAGAAGCTCCTACAATGAGCAGTTCTTC. It is translated as CASSADRSSYNEQFF.